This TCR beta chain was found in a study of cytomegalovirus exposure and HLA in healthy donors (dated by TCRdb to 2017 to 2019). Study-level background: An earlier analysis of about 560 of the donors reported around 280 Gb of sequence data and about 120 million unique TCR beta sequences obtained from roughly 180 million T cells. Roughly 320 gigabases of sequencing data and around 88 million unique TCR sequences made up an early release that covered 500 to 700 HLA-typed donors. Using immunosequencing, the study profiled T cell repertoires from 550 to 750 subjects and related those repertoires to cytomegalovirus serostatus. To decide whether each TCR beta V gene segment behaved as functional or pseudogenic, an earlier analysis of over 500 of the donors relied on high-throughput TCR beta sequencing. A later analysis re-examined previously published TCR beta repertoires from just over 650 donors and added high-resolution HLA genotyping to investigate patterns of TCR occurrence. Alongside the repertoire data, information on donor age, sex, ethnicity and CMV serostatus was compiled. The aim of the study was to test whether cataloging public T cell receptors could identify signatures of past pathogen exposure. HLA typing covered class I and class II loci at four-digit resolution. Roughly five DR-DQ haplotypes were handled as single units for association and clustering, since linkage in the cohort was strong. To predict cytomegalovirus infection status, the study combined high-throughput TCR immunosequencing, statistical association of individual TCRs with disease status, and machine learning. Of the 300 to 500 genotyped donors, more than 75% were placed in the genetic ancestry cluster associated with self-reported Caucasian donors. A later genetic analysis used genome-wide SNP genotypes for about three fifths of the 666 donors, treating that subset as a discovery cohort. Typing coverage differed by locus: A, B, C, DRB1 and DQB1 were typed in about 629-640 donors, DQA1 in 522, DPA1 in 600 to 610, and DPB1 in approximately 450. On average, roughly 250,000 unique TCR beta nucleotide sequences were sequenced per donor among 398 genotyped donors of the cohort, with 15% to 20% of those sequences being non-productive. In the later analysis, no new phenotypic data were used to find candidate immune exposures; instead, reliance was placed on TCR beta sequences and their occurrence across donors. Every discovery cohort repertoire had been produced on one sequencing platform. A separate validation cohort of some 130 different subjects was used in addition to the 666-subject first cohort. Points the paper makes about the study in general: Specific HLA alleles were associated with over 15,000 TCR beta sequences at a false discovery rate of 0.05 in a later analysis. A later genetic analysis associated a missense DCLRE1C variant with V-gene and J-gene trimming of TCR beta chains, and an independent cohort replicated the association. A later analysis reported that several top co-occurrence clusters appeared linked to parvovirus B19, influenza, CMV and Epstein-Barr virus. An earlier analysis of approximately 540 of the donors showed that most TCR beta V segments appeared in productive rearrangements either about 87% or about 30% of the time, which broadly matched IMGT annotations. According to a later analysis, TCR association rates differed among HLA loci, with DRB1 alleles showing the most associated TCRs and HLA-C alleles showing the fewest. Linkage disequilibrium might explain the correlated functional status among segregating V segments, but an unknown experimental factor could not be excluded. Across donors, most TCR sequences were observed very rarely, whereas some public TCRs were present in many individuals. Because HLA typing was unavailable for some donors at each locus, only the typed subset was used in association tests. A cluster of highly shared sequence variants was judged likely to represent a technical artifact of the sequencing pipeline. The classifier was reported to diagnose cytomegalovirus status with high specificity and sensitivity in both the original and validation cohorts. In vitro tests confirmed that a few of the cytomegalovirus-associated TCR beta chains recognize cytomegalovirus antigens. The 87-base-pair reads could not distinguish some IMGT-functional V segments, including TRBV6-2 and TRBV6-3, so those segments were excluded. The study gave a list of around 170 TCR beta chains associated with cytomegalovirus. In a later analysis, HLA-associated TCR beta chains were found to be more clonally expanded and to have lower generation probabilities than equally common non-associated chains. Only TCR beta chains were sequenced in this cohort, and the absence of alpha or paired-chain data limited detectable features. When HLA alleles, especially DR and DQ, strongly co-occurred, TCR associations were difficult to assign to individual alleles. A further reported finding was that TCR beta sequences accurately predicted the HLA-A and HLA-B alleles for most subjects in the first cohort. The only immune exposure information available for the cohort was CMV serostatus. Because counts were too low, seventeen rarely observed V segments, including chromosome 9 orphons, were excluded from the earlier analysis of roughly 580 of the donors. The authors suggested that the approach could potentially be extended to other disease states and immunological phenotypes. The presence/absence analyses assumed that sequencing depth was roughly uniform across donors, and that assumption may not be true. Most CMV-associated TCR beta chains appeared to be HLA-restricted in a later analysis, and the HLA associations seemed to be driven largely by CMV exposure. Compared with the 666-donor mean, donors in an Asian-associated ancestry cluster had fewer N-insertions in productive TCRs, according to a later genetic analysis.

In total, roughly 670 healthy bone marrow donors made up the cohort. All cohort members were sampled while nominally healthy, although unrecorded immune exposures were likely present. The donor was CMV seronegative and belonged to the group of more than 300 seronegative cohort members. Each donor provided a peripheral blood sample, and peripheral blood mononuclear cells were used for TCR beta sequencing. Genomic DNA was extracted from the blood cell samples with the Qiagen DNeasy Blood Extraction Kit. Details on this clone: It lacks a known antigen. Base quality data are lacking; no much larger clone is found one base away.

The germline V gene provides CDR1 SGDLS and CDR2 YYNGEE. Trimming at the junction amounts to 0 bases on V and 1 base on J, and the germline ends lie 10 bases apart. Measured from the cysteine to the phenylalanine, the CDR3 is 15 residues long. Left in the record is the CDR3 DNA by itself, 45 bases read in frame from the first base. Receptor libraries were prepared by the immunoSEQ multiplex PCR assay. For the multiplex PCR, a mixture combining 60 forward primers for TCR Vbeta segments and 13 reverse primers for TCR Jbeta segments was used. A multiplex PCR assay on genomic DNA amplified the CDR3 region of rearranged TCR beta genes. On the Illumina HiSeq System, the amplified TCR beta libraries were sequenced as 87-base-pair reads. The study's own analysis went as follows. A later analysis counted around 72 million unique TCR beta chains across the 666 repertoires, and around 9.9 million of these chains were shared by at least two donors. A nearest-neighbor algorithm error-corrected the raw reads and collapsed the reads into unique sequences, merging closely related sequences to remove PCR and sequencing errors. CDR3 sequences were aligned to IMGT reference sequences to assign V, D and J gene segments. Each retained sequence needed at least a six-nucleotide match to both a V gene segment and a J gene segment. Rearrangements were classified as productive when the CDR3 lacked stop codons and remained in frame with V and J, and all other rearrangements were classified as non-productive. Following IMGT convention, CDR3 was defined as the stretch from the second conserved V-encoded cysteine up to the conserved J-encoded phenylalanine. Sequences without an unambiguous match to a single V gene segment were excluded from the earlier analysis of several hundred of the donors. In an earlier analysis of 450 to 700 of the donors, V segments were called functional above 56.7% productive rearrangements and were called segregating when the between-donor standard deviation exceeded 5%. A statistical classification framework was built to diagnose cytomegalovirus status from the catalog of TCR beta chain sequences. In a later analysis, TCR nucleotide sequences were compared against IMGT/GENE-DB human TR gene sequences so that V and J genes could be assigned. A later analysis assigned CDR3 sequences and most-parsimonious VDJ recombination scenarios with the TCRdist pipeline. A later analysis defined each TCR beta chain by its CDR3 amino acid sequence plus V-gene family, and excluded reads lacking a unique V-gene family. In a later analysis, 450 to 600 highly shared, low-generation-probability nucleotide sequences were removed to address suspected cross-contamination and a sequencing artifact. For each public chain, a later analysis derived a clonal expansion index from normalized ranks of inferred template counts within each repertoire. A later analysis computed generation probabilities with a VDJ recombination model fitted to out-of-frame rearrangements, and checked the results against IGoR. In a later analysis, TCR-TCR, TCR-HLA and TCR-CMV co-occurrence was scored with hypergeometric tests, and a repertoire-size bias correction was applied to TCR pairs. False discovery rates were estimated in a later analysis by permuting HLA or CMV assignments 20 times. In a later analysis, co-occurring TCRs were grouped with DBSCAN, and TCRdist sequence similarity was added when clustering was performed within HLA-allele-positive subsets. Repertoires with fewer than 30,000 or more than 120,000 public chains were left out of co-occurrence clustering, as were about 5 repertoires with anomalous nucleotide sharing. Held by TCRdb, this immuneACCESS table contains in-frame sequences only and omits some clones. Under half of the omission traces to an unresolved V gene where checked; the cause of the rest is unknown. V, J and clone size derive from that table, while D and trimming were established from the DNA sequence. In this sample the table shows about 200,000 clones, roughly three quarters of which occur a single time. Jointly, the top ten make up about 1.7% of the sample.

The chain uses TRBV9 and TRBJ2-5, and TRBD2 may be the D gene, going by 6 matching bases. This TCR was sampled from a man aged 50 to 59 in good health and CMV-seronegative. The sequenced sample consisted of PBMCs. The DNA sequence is TGTGCCAGCAGCGTAGGTAGCGGAATCCAAGAGACCCAGTACTTC. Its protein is CASSVGSGIQETQYF.